Reported below is one TCR beta chain. This clonotype has more than one count but fewer than ten. Its antigen has not been determined. It has no much larger one-base neighbor in the sample; base qualities were not kept. TCRdb names Illumina HiSeq 2500 as the instrument used. Quantitative 5'-RACE with molecular barcodes was the method used to prepare the TCR beta libraries. For the original study's pipeline: To identify disease-linked TCR variants, a new computational method was used, one built on a probabilistic model of VDJ rearrangement. Starting from the raw public reads, TCRdb applied fastp trimming at Q25, assembled clones with MiXCR and retained in-frame beta chains. Rows are unified per CDR3 protein, each entry keeping the most common DNA and genes. TCRdb assigned the V and J calls; the authors' analysis was not used. The sample includes around 340,000 distinct CDR3 sequences, with 20% observed a single time. In total, the top ten clones hold around 13% of the sample.

Trimming removed 4 bases from V and 3 bases from J, leaving 13 bases between the germline ends. Looking up the germline V gene yields CDR1 MGHRA and CDR2 YSYEKL. Counted from cysteine to phenylalanine, this CDR3 has 14 amino acids. The entry retains the CDR3 DNA only, 42 bases that are in frame from base 1. The data derive from a study of CD8 T cells in ankylosing spondylitis (dated by TCRdb to about 2017). Turning to the overall study: The study set out to find disease-linked TCR variants by profiling T cell receptor beta repertoires in ankylosing spondylitis patients and healthy donors. Peripheral blood was sampled, and synovial fluid was also collected from ankylosing spondylitis patients. The whole study cohort included over a hundred healthy donors and 20 to 30 ankylosing spondylitis patients. Overall study results and their limits: The disease-linked clones showed a CD8+ phenotype and occurred at relatively low frequencies in peripheral blood. A TCR beta motif made up of several highly homologous amino acid variants appeared to be characteristic of blood from ankylosing spondylitis patients. Some motif variants had previously been reported in the synovial fluid and blood of reactive arthritis patients, which suggests shared mechanisms of disease initiation. The disease-linked clones were reported to be significantly enriched in matched synovial fluid samples from ankylosing spondylitis patients.

The sample was blood, either unsorted or a sorted T cell fraction (not recorded which). The chain links TRBV4-1 with TRBJ2-7; no D segment can be confidently identified. This TCR was sampled from a male donor with ankylosing spondylitis or in good health (not recorded which). The CDR3 region reads CASSLSWSSYEQYF. At the DNA level, the sequence is TGCGCCAGCAGCCTAAGCTGGTCGAGCTACGAGCAGTACTTC.